What follows is one T cell receptor (beta chain) and its context. What it binds is unknown. This sample was taken from a study of T cell responses to AZD1222 COVID-19 vaccine. Points from the study as a whole: It should be noted that donors were predominantly white British and more often female, and clonal diversity was possibly underestimated. Spike regions recognized by vaccine-associated CD4 TCRs spanned the protein, led by 160-218 and 743-854.

TCRdb keeps only in-frame clones here, not all; method: immunoSEQ multiplex PCR. The sample records around 180,000 clones, 90% to 95% being singletons. The CDR3 sequence is 12 residues long. Germline CDR1 ENHRY, CDR2 SYGVKD. V was clipped by 0 bases and J by 7 bases, with 6 bases between them. Specimen: peripheral blood, collected on day 0 of AZD1222 vaccination. The sequence derives from an adult in good health. The gene calls are TRBV10-3 and TRBJ1-1; the D is unclear. CDR3: CAISESLVEAFF. The CDR3 bases are TGTGCCATCAGTGAGTCGCTAGTTGAAGCTTTCTTT.